Following are 15 T cell receptor beta chains from one sample sequenced in a study of CD8 T cells in ankylosing spondylitis. The study's findings and limits: Ankylosing spondylitis blood appeared to carry a characteristic TCR beta motif of eight or nine highly homologous variants.

MiXCR was run by TCRdb on the 5' RACE reads, yielding one entry per CDR3 protein. The data contain roughly 450,000 distinct CDR3 sequences, 25% to 30% of them singletons. These TCRs are of unknown antigen specificity. Specimen: blood, either unsorted or a sorted T cell fraction (not recorded which). All receptors come from a male donor with ankylosing spondylitis.

This chain uses TRBV5-1 with TRBJ2-7; D may match TRBD1 or TRBD2 (6 bases each). This CDR3 is built from 14 residues. CDR1 and CDR2 from the germline V gene are SGHRS and YFSETQ. V dropped 0 bases and J dropped 6 bases, with 13 bases sitting between them. CDR3 nucleotide sequence: TGCGCCAGCAGCTTGGACAGGGAGGCGTTCGAGCAGTACTTC. Protein product: CASSLDREAFEQYF.

This clonotype was picked up many times. The chain joins TRBV10-3 to TRBJ1-3; no firm D call. Between the trimmed V and J ends, which lost 4 bases and 0 bases, there was a span of 10 bases. Germline V CDR1 and CDR2: ENHRY, SYGVKD. This CDR3 region has 15 residues. CDR3 sequence: CAISGGAPSGNTIYF. Here the CDR3 DNA reads TGTGCCATCAGTGGCGGAGCTCCCTCTGGAAACACCATATATTTT.

This rearrangement joins TRBV7-9 to TRBJ2-2, with 7 nucleotides matching TRBD1. V lost 5 bases, J lost 1 base, and 7 bases stayed unmatched. The CDR3 sequence is 16 residues long. Germline V gives CDR1 SEHNR, CDR2 FQNEAQ (reference sequence). CDR3 sequence reads: CASSGDRLLNTGELFF. The CDR3 DNA is TGTGCCAGCAGCGGGGACAGACTTTTGAACACCGGGGAGCTGTTTTTT.

This clonotype was recorded at least ten times. V gene TRBV11-2 combines with J gene TRBJ2-1; a weak D match, TRBD2 (6 bases). Germline V lookup: CDR1 SGHAT, CDR2 FQNNGV. V was shortened by 2 bases and J by 0 bases, with 8 bases between the two germline ends. The CDR3 sequence is 15 residues long. CDR3 sequence: CASSLIGSSYNEQFF. CDR3 in DNA: TGTGCCAGCAGCTTAATCGGGAGCTCCTACAATGAGCAGTTCTTC.

This clonotype was seen a few times. This chain connects TRBV10-3 to TRBJ2-5; the D gene could be TRBD1 or TRBD2 (5 bases each). The germline V gene has CDR1 ENHRY and CDR2 SYGVKD. V was clipped by 0 bases and J by 4 bases, with 18 bases between them. There are 17 residues in the CDR3. The CDR3 sequence is CAISESRGRDSAETQYF. The CDR3 nucleotides read TGTGCCATCAGTGAGTCGAGGGGCAGGGATTCGGCAGAGACCCAGTACTTC.

This chain links TRBV12-3 or TRBV12-4 with TRBJ1-5; perhaps TRBD1 as D (6 bases). This CDR3 contains 17 residues. V lost 3 bases and J 2 bases, leaving 17 bases between the germline ends. The CDR3 reads CASSFLGAGTGNQPQHF. CDR3 sequence (DNA): TGTGCCAGCAGTTTTCTGGGGGCAGGTACGGGCAATCAGCCCCAGCATTTT.

The rearrangement links TRBV20-1 to TRBJ2-3; D uncertain. The germline V and J ends were trimmed by 3 bases and 5 bases, with 12 bases remaining between them. The CDR3 is 13 amino acids. From germline, CDR1 is DFQATT and CDR2 SNEGSKA (reference sequence). The CDR3 region has the DNA TGCAGTGCTAGTTGGCGGATGGGAGATACGCAGTATTTT. Translating gives CSASWRMGDTQYF.

The chain links TRBV12-3 or TRBV12-4 to TRBJ1-3; D not certain. This CDR3 comprises 15 residues. Trimming cost V 6 bases and J 4 bases, with 16 bases left between them. CDR3 region: CASSPSKLFGNTIYF. CDR3 sequence (DNA): TGTGCCAGCAGCCCGTCCAAGCTTTTCGGAAACACCATATATTTT.

The CDR3 DNA reads as TGTGCCAGCTCAGTCAGACAGGGCGATGAGCAGTTCTTC. This encodes CASSVRQGDEQFF. The chain has TRBV18 and TRBJ2-1, with 7 bases that match TRBD1. Losses at the gene ends were 5 bases for V and 8 bases for J; bases not matched to a gene: 6. The CDR3 covers 13 residues. Germline CDR1 and CDR2: KGHSH and LQKENI. Supplemented by reference TRBV18 and TRBJ2-1, the full variable domain reads NAGVMQNPRHLVRRRGQEARLRCSPMKGHSHVYWYRQLPEEGLKFMVYLQKENIIDESGMPKERFSAEFPKEGPSILRIQQVVRGDSAAYFCASSVRQGDEQFFGPGTRLTVL.

This clonotype was recorded a few times. The chain links TRBV3-1 to TRBJ2-1; 7 bases agree with TRBD1. With V trimmed by 3 bases and J by 8 bases, 13 bases remained unmatched. Germline assignment: CDR1 LGHDT and CDR2 YNNKEL (reference sequence). The CDR3 covers 16 residues. This chain's CDR3 is CASSHYRGALKDEQFF. The CDR3 region has the DNA TGTGCCAGCAGCCATTACAGGGGAGCTTTGAAGGATGAGCAGTTCTTC.

In this sample, this clonotype turned up a few times. This rearrangement joins TRBV29-1 to TRBJ2-1, with no clear D. The CDR3 runs to 12 residues. Germline assignment: CDR1 SQVTM and CDR2 ANQGSEA. V lost 4 bases and J 5 bases, leaving 9 bases between the germline ends. The CDR3 loop is CSVADGHNEQFF. The CDR3 region has the DNA TGCAGCGTTGCGGACGGACACAATGAGCAGTTCTTC.

The V call is TRBV25-1, the J call TRBJ2-7; 8 bases map to TRBD2. The CDR3 loop spans 15 amino acids. Trimming removed 11 bases from V and 0 bases from J; junction bases left unmatched: 12. Germline CDR1 is MGHDK and CDR2 is SYGVNS. The CDR3 region is CASQSGAGVSYEQYF. The CDR3 nucleotides are TGTGCCTCTCAGTCCGGAGCGGGAGTCTCCTACGAGCAGTACTTC.

The chain joins TRBV20-1 to TRBJ2-3; a weak D match, TRBD2 (6 bases). The CDR3 is 14 residues long. V lost 2 bases to trimming and J lost 0 bases, with 9 bases between them. The germline V gene has CDR1 DFQATT and CDR2 SNEGSKA (reference sequence). CDR3 in DNA: TGCAGTGCTAGACTAGCGACTAGCACAGATACGCAGTATTTT. Translating gives CSARLATSTDTQYF.

This chain joins TRBV29-1 and TRBJ2-7; TRBD2 matches at 11 bases. Germline CDR1 SQVTM, CDR2 ANQGSEA. Trimming took 7 bases from V and 4 from J; bases not matched to a gene: 6. The CDR3 extends over 13 amino acids. The CDR3 protein is CSEGTSGFYEQYF. The CDR3 DNA is TGCAGCGAAGGGACTAGCGGATTTTACGAGCAGTACTTC.

This clonotype has more than one count but fewer than ten. The chain joins TRBV5-5 to TRBJ2-7; D not resolved. V was trimmed by 3 bases and J by 2 bases, leaving 12 bases between them. Germline CDR1 and CDR2: SGHKS and YYEKEE (reference sequence). CDR3 length: 14 residues. The CDR3 sequence is CASSSRVSTYEQYF. CDR3 DNA: TGTGCCAGCAGCTCCCGGGTCTCAACCTACGAGCAGTACTTC.